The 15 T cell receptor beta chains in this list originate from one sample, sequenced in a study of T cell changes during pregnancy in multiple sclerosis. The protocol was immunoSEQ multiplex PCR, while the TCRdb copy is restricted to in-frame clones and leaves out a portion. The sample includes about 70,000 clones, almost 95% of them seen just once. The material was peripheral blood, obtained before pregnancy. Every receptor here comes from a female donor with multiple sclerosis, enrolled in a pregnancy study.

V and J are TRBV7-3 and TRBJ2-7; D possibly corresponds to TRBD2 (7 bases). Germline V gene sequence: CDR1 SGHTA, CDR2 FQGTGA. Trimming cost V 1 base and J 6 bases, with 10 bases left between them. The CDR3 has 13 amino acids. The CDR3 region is CASSLREGGEQYF. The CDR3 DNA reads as TGTGCCAGCAGCTTAAGGGAGGGGGGCGAGCAGTACTTC.

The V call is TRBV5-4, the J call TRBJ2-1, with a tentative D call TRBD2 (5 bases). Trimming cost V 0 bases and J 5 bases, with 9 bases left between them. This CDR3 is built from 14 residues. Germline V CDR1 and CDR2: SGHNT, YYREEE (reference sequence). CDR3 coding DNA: TGTGCCAGCAGCTTGGCCAGAGCGGACAATGAGCAGTTCTTC. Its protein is CASSLARADNEQFF.

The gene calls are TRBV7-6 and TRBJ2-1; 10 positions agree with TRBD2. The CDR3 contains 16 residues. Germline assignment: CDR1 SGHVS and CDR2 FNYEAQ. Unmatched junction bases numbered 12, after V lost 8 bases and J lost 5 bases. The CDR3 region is CASRPSSGSPHNEQFF. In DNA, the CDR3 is TGTGCCAGCCGCCCTTCTAGCGGGAGTCCCCACAATGAGCAGTTCTTC.

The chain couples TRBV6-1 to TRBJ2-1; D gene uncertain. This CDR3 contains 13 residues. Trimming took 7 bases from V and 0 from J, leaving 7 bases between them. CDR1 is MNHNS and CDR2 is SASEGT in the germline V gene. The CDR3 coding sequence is TGTGCCAGCACCGACAACTCCTACAATGAGCAGTTCTTC. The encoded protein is CASTDNSYNEQFF.

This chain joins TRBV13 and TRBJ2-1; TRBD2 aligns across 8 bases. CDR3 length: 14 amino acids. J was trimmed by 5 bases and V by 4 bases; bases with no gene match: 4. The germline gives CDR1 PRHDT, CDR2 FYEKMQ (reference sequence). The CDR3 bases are TGTGCCAGCAGCTCCGGACTAGCTGACAATGAGCAGTTCTTC. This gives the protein CASSSGLADNEQFF.

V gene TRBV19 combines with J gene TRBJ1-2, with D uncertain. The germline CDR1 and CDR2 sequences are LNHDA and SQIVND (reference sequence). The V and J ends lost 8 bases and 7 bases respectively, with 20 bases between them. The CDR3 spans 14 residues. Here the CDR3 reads CASVLRLYAGGYTF. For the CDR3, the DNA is TGTGCCAGTGTCTTACGACTGTATGCTGGTGGCTACACCTTC.

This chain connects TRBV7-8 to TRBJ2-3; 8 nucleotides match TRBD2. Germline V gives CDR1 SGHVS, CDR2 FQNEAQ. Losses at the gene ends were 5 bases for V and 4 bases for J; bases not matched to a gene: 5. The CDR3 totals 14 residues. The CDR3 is CASSPGLVADTQYF. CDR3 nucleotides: TGTGCCAGCAGCCCGGGACTAGTGGCAGATACGCAGTATTTT.

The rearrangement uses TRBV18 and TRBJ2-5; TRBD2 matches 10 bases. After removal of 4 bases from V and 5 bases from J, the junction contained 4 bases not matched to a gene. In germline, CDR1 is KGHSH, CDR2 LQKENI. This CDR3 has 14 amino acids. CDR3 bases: TGTGCCAGCTCACAGACTAGCGGGTCGGAGACCCAGTACTTC. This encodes CASSQTSGSETQYF.

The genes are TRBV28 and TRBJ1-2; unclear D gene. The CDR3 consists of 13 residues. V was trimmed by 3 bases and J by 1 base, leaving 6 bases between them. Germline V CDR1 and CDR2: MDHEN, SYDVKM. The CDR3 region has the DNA TGTGCCAGCAGTTTTAACAGTAACTATGGCTACACCTTC. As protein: CASSFNSNYGYTF.

As DNA, the CDR3 is TGTGCCAGCAGTTTTTCCCTAGCGGACCTCTCCTACGAGCAGTACTTC. Translating it yields CASSFSLADLSYEQYF. The chain employs TRBV28 and TRBJ2-7, with 7 bases identical to TRBD2. V was pared by 3 bases and J by 0 bases, with 8 bases of the junction left unmatched. CDR3 length: 16 residues. Per germline, CDR1 MDHEN and CDR2 SYDVKM.

The CDR3 nucleotides read TGTGCCAGCAGCTTAGGGGGCACTTACAATGAGCAGTTCTTC. As protein: CASSLGGTYNEQFF. The gene calls are TRBV7-9 and TRBJ2-1; TRBD1 is a possible D gene (5 bases). The germline V gene encodes CDR1 SEHNR and CDR2 FQNEAQ (reference sequence). This CDR3 contains 14 residues. V lost 1 base and J 4 bases, leaving 8 bases between the germline ends.

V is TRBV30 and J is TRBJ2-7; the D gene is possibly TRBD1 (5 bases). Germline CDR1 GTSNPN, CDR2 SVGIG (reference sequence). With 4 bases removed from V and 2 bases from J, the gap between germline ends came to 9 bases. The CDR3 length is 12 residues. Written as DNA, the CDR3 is TGTGCCTGGAAGAAGGGGCCCTACGAGCAGTACTTC. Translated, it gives CAWKKGPYEQYF.

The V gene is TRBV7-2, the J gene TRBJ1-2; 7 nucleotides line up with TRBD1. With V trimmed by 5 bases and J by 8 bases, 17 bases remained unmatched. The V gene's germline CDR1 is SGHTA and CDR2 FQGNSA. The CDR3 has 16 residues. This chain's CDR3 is CASSTRQGDLRRGYTF. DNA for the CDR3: TGTGCCAGCAGCACGCGACAGGGCGACCTTCGGAGAGGCTACACCTTC. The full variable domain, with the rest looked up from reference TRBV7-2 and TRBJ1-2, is GAGVSQSPSNKVTEKGKDVELRCDPISGHTALYWYRQSLGQGLEFLIYFQGNSAPDKSGLPSDRFSAERTGGSVSTLTIQRTQQEDSAVYLCASSTRQGDLRRGYTFGSGTRLTVV.

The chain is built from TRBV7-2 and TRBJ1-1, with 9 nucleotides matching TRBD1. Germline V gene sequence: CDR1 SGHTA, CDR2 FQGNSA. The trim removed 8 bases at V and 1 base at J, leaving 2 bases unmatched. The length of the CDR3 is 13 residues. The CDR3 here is CASGQGRNTEAFF. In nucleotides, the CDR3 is TGTGCCAGCGGACAGGGGCGGAACACTGAAGCTTTCTTT.

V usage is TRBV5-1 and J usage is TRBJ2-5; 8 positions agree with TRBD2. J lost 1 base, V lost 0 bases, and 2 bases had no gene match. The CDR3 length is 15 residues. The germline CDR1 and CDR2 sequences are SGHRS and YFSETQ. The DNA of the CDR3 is TGCGCCAGCAGCTTGGGAACTAGCGGCCAAGAGACCCAGTACTTC. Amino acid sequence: CASSLGTSGQETQYF.